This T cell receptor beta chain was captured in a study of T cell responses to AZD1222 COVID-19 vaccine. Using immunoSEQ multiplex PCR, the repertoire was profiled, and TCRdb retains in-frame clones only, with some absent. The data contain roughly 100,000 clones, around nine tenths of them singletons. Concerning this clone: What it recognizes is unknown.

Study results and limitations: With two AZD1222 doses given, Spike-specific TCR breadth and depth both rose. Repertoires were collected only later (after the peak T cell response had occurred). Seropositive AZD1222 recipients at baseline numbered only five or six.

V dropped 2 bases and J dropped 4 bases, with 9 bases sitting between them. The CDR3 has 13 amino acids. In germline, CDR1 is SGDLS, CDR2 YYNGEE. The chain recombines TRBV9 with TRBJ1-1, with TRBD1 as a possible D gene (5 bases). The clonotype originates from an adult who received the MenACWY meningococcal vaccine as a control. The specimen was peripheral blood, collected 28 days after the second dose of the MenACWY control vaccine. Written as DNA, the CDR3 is TGTGCCAGCAGCGTCGGACAATCCACTGAAGCTTTCTTT. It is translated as CASSVGQSTEAFF.